This paragraph reports one T cell receptor (beta chain). This CDR3 has 15 residues. V shed 0 bases, J shed 6 bases, and the junction held 5 bases outside the gene matches. CDR1 is SGHKS, CDR2 YYEKEE, per germline (reference sequence). Produced via immunoSEQ multiplex PCR; TCRdb's table is partial and in-frame only. In the table there are about 50,000 clones, around 94% of which are singletons. This sample stems from a study of T cell changes during pregnancy in multiple sclerosis. This chain links TRBV5-5 with TRBJ2-1; 8 nucleotides align to TRBD1. The sequencing used CD4+ T cells from peripheral blood mononuclear cells, collected before pregnancy. The clonotype comes from a female donor with multiple sclerosis, enrolled in a pregnancy study. The CDR3 nucleotides are TGTGCCAGCAGCTTGGCGGGACAGGCGGGCAATGAGCAGTTCTTC. It specifies CASSLAGQAGNEQFF.